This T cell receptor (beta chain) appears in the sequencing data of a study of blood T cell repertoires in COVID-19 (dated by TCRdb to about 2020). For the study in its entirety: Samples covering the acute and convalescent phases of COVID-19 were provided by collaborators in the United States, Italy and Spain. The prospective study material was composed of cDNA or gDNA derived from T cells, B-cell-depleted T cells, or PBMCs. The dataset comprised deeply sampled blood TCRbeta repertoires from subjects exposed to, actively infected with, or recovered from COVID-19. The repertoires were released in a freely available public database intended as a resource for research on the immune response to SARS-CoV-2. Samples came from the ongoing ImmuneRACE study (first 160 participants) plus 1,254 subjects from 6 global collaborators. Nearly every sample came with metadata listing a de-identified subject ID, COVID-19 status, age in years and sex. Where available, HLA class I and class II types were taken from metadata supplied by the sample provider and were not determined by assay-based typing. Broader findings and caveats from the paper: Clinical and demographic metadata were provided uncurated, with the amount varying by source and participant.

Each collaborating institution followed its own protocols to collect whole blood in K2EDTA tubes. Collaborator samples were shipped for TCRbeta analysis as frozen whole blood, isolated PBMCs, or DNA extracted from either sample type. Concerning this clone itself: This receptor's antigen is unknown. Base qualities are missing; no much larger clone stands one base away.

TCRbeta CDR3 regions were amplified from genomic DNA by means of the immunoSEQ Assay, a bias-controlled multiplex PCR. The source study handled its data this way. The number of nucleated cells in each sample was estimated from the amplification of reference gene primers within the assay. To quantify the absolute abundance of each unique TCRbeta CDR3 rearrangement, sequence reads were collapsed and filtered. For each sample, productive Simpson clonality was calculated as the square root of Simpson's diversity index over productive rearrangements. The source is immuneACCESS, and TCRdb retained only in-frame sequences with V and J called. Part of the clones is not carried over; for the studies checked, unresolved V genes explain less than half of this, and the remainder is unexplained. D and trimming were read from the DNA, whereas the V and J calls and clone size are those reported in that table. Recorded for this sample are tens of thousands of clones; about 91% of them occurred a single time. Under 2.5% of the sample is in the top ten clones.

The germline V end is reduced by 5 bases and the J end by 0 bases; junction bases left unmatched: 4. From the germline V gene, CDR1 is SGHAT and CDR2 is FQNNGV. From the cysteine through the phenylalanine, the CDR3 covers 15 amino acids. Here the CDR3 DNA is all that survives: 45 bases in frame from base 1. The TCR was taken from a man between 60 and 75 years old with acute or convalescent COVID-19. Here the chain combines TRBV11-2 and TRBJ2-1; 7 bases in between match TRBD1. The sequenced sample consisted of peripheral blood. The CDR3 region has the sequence CASSPGTVSYNEQFF. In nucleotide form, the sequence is TGTGCCAGCAGCCCAGGGACAGTCTCCTACAATGAGCAGTTCTTC.